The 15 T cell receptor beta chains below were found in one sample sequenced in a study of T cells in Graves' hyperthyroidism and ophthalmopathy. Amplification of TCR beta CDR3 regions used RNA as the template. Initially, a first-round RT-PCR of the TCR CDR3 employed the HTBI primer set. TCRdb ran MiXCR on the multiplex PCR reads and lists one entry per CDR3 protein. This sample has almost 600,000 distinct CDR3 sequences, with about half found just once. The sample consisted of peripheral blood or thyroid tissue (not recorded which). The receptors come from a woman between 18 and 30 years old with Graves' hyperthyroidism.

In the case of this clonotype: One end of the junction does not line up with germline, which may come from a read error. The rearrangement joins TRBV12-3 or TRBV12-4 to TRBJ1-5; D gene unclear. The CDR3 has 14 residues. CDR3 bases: TGTGCCAGAAGTTCCTCCGGGAGCAATCAGCCCCAGCATTTT. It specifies CARSSSGSNQPQHF.

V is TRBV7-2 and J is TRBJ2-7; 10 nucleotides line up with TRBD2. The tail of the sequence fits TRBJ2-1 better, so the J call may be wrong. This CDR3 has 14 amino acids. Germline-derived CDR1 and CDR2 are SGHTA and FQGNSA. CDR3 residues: CASSWLAGVVEQFF. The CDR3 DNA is TGTGCCAGCAGCTGGCTAGCGGGAGTAGTAGAGCAGTTCTTC.

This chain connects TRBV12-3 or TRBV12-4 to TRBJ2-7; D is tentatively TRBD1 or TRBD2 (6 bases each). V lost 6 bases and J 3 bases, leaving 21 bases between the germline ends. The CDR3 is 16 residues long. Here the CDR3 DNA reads TGTGCCAGCAGCGGTATAGGGGGGTTTGAAAGCTACGAGCAGTACTTC. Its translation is CASSGIGGFESYEQYF.

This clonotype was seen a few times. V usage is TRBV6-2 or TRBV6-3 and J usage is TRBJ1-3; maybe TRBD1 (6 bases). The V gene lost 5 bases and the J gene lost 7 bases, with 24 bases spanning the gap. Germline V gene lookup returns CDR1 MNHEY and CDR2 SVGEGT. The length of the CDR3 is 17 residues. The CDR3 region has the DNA TGTGCCAGCAGTCCGACCGGGAAACAGGGATTTCCGAACACCATATATTTT. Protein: CASSPTGKQGFPNTIYF.

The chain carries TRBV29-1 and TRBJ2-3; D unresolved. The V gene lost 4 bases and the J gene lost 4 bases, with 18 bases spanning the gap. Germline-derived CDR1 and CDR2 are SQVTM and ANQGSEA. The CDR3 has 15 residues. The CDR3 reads CSVAPRLSSADTQYF. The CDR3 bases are TGCAGCGTTGCTCCTCGGCTCTCCAGTGCAGATACGCAGTATTTT.

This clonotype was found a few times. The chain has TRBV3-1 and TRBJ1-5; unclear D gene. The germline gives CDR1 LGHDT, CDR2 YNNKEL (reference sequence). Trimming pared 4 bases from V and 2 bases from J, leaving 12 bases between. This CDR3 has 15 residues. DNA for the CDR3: TGTGCCAGCAGCCCTGGCCTGGGTGGCAATCAGCCCCAGCATTTT. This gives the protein CASSPGLGGNQPQHF.

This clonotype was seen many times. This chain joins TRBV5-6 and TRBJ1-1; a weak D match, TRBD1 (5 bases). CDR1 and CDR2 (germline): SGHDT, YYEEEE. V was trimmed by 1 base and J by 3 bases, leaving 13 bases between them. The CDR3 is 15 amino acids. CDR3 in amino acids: CASSLFTEGDTEAFF. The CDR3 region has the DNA TGTGCCAGCAGCTTGTTTACGGAAGGGGACACTGAAGCTTTCTTT.

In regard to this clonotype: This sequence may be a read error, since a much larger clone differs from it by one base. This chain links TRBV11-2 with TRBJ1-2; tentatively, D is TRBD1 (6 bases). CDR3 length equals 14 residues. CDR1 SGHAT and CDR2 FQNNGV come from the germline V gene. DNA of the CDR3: TGTGCCAGCAGTTACCTACCAAACAGGGATGGCTGCACCTTC. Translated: CASSYLPNRDGCTF.

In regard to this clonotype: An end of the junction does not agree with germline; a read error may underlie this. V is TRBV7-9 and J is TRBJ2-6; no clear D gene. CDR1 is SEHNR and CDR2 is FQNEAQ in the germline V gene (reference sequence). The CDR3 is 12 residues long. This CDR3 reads CASSYGDNVLTF. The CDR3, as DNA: TGTGCCAGCAGCTATGGGGACAACGTCCTGACTTTC.

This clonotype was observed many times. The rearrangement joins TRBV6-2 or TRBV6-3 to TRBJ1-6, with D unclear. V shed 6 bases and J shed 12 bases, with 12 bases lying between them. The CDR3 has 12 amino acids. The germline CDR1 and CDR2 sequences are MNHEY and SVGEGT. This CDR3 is CASRSVAGPLHF. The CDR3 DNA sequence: TGTGCCAGCAGATCGGTTGCAGGACCCCTCCACTTT.

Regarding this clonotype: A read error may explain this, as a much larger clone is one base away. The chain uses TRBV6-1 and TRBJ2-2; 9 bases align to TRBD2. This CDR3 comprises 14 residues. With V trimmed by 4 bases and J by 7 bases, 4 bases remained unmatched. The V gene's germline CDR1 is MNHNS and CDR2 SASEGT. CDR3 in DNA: TGTGCCAGCAGTGGGGCTAGCGGGATCGGGGAGCTGTTTTTT. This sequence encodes CASSGASGIGELFF.

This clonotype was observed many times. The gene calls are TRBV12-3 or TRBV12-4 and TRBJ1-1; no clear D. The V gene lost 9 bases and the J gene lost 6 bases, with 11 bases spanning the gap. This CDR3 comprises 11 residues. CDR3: CASRRAAEAFF. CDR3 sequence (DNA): TGTGCCAGTAGAAGGGCGGCTGAAGCTTTCTTT.

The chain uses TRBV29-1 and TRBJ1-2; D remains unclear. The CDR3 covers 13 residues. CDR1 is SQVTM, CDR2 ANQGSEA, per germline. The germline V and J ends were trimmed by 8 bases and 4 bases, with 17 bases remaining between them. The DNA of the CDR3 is TGCAGCAGTTTGACGGTCGTGGGCTATGGCTACACCTTC. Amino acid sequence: CSSLTVVGYGYTF.

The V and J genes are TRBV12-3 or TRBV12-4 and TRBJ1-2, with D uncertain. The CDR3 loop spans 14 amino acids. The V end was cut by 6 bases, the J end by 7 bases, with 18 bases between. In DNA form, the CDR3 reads TGTGCCAGCAGCCAAGATCAGGCTCTTCCTGGCTACACCTTC. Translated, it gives CASSQDQALPGYTF.

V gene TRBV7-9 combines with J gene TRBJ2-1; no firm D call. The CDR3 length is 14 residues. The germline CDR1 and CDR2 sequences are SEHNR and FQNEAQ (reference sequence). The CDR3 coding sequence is TGTGCATTAGCTTACTGTCCGGGTCAAAATGAGCAGTTCTTC. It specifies CALAYCPGQNEQFF.